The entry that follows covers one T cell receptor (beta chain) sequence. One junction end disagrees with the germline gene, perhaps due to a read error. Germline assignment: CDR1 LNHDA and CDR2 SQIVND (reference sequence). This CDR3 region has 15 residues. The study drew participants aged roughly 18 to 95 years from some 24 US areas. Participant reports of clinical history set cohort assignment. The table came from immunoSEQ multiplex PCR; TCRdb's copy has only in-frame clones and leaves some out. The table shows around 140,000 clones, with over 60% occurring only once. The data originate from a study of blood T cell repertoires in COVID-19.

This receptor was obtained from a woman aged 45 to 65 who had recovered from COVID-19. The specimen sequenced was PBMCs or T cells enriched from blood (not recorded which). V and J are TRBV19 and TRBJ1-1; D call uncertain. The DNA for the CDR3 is TGTGCCAGTAGTCCCTACGGGGTAGCAGCCGCGCCCGTGGGATTT. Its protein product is CASSPYGVAAAPVGF. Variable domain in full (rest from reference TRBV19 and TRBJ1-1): DGGITQSPKYLFRKEGQNVTLSCEQNLNHDAMYWYRQDPGQGLRLIYYSQIVNDFQKGDIAEGYSVSREKKESFPLTVTSAQKNPTAFYLCASSPYGVAAAPVGFGQGTRLTVV.